The subject of this entry is one T cell receptor (beta chain). Antigen unknown. The data were taken from a study of identical twins. General study points: When twins shared out-of-frame alpha sequences, those sequences had excess low generation probability.

The CDR3 is 16 residues long. Germline V gives CDR1 KGHSH, CDR2 LQKENI. V dropped 1 base and J dropped 6 bases, with 19 bases sitting between them. TCRdb used MiXCR to reprocess the 5' RACE reads, holding one entry per CDR3 protein. The sample records hundreds of thousands of distinct CDR3 sequences, 21% being singletons. The same sample was also studied in work on T cells expressing NK-cell markers. That report adds: There were several donors in whom these clonotypes also led the CD3+CD56-NKG2C+ fraction.

The chain links TRBV18 to TRBJ2-7, with a weak D call TRBD1 (6 bases). The sample taken for sequencing was PBMCs. The receptor was isolated from a woman between 18 and 30 years old in good health. CDR3 sequence: CASSPQGTPGHREQYF. In DNA form, the CDR3 reads TGTGCCAGCTCACCACAAGGGACACCCGGGCACCGCGAGCAGTACTTC.